These 23 T cell receptor beta chains were sequenced from one sample in a study of shared clonotypes between healthy human individuals. Repertoires were generated with immunoSEQ multiplex PCR, while TCRdb's copy carries only in-frame clones and drops some. The sample holds 1,500,000 or so clones, approximately 98.5% seen once. The source material was naive CD4+ T cells sorted from blood. Noted subset: CD45RA+ positively selected. The receptors were sampled from a man aged 25 to 40 in good health.

The V gene is TRBV7-2, the J gene TRBJ1-5; weak D call: TRBD1 (6 bases). Germline V gene sequence: CDR1 SGHTA, CDR2 FQGNSA. The CDR3 runs to 15 residues. Trimming stripped 6 bases from V and 1 base from J, with 13 bases between. CDR3 in amino acids: CASSPDRSSNQPQHF. In DNA, the CDR3 is TGTGCCAGCAGTCCTGACAGGTCCAGCAATCAGCCCCAGCATTTT.

The chain carries TRBV2 and TRBJ1-4, with D uncertain. There are 18 residues in the CDR3. Trimming pared 11 bases from V and 6 bases from J, leaving 31 bases between. Germline V CDR1 and CDR2: SNHLY, FYNNEI. CDR3 sequence: CALALGALNSGRDEKLFF. The DNA of the CDR3 is TGTGCCCTCGCGTTAGGCGCCCTAAACTCCGGTCGGGATGAAAAACTGTTTTTT.

This sequence joins TRBV6-5 and TRBJ2-3, with TRBD1 as a possible D gene (5 bases). The CDR3 totals 13 residues. Trimming cost V 4 bases and J 6 bases, with 11 bases left between them. The germline V gene encodes CDR1 MNHEY and CDR2 SVGAGI. In DNA, the CDR3 is TGTGCCAGCAGTTCAACAGGTCGGGATACGCAGTATTTT. This translates into CASSSTGRDTQYF.

The V gene is TRBV6-5, the J gene TRBJ2-7; D remains unclear. From germline, CDR1 is MNHEY and CDR2 SVGAGI. The CDR3 totals 13 residues. The V end was cut by 0 bases, the J end by 3 bases, with 6 bases between. The DNA for the CDR3 is TGTGCCAGCAGTTACTCGGGCTTCTACGAGCAGTACTTC. It codes for CASSYSGFYEQYF.

The chain couples TRBV18 to TRBJ2-7, with 14 bases fitting TRBD2. Germline V CDR1 and CDR2: KGHSH, LQKENI. The length of the CDR3 is 18 residues. Unmatched junction bases numbered 12, after V lost 6 bases and J lost 2 bases. The CDR3: CASSLTGGTSGRTYEQYF. As DNA, the CDR3 is TGTGCCAGCTCCCTCACAGGGGGGACTAGCGGGAGAACCTACGAGCAGTACTTC.

The gene calls are TRBV19 and TRBJ2-7, with D perhaps TRBD1 (6 bases). This CDR3 region has 14 residues. V lost 3 bases to trimming and J lost 3 bases, with 12 bases between them. Germline loops: CDR1 LNHDA, CDR2 SQIVND (reference sequence). The CDR3 bases are TGTGCCAGTAGTATCCGGGACAAATTCTACGAGCAGTACTTC. Amino acids: CASSIRDKFYEQYF.

This clone was counted once. J is TRBJ2-3 and V is TRBV5-1; possibly TRBD1 for D (6 bases). The V end lost 4 bases, the J end lost 6 bases, and 12 bases lay between the germline ends. Germline lookup yields CDR1 SGHRS and CDR2 YFSETQ. The CDR3 loop spans 13 amino acids. The DNA of the CDR3 is TGCGCCAGCAGCGGGCAGGGGCTGGATACGCAGTATTTT. It encodes CASSGQGLDTQYF.

The V and J genes are TRBV7-9 and TRBJ2-1; 12 bases map to TRBD2. The V gene end was trimmed by 3 bases and the J gene end by 6 bases; junction bases not matched to a gene: 6. Germline V gene sequence: CDR1 SEHNR, CDR2 FQNEAQ (reference sequence). The CDR3 spans 16 residues. CDR3 in amino acids: CASSFSTSGSSNEQFF. The DNA of the CDR3 is TGTGCCAGCAGCTTTTCGACTAGCGGGAGTAGCAATGAGCAGTTCTTC.

The CDR3 spells CSVGQGSVGETQYF. The CDR3 coding sequence is TGCAGCGTCGGACAGGGTAGCGTCGGAGAGACCCAGTACTTC. The V and J genes are TRBV29-1 and TRBJ2-5; 8 bases align to TRBD1. The CDR3 spans 14 residues. Germline assignment: CDR1 SQVTM and CDR2 ANQGSEA. The junction had 10 bases not matched to a gene; V was cut back by 6 bases and J by 4 bases.

The rearrangement links TRBV27 to TRBJ2-3; 9 bases are a match to TRBD2. CDR1 and CDR2 from the germline V gene are MNHEY and SMNVEV (reference sequence). Trimming removed 1 base from V and 0 bases from J; junction bases left unmatched: 2. The CDR3 has 16 amino acids. In DNA, the CDR3 is TGTGCCAGCAGTTTATTAGCGGGAGCTAGCACAGATACGCAGTATTTT. Translated: CASSLLAGASTDTQYF.

This sequence joins TRBV29-1 and TRBJ2-7; TRBD2 might be the D (6 bases). The V gene lost 4 bases and the J gene lost 2 bases, with 12 bases spanning the gap. Germline V lookup: CDR1 SQVTM, CDR2 ANQGSEA. The CDR3 extends over 13 amino acids. The CDR3 DNA reads as TGCAGCGTTGGGGGACTGGGACCCTACGAGCAGTACTTC. Translation: CSVGGLGPYEQYF.

The chain uses TRBV18 and TRBJ1-1; D remains ambiguous. The CDR3 contains 12 residues. The germline gives CDR1 KGHSH, CDR2 LQKENI. V was shortened by 3 bases and J by 11 bases, with 13 bases between the two germline ends. The CDR3 bases are TGTGCCAGCTCACCGAAGGAGGGAATGGCTTTCTTT. Encoded protein: CASSPKEGMAFF. The full variable domain, rest sourced from reference TRBV18 and TRBJ1-1, is NAGVMQNPRHLVRRRGQEARLRCSPMKGHSHVYWYRQLPEEGLKFMVYLQKENIIDESGMPKERFSAEFPKEGPSILRIQQVVRGDSAAYFCASSPKEGMAFFGQGTRLTVV.

This clone was observed a few times. This CDR3 is also generated by other DNA sequences in the sample. The CDR3 reads CASSRTGELFF. The CDR3 region has the DNA TGTGCCAGTAGTCGCACCGGGGAGCTGTTTTTT. This rearrangement joins TRBV19 to TRBJ2-2; D not certain. The CDR3 sequence is 11 residues long. CDR1 LNHDA and CDR2 SQIVND come from the germline V gene (reference sequence). V lost 5 bases and J 4 bases, leaving 2 bases between the germline ends.

This clone appeared once. The chain combines TRBV5-4 with TRBJ1-2, with 9 positions matching TRBD1. V was pared by 2 bases and J by 5 bases, with 4 bases of the junction left unmatched. CDR3 length: 14 amino acids. Germline V gene data show CDR1 as SGHNT and CDR2 as YYREEE (reference sequence). Here the CDR3 DNA reads TGTGCCAGCAGCTTATCTGGACAGGGGTATGGCTACACCTTC. The encoded protein is CASSLSGQGYGYTF.

This chain links TRBV15 with TRBJ2-2, with D unclear. Per the germline V gene, CDR1 is LNHNV and CDR2 is YYDKDF (reference sequence). There are 15 residues in the CDR3. V lost 0 bases to trimming and J lost 1 base, with 6 bases between them. The CDR3 nucleotides are TGTGCCACCAGCAGAGATTGGCAGAACACCGGGGAGCTGTTTTTT. It codes for CATSRDWQNTGELFF.

The V and J genes are TRBV6-6 and TRBJ1-3; no definite D call. V shed 4 bases and J shed 2 bases, with 15 bases lying between them. CDR3 length equals 16 residues. CDR1 is MNHNY, CDR2 SVGAGI, per germline (reference sequence). As DNA, the CDR3 is TGTGCCAGCAGTTTCCGAGGTCCGGGAACTGGAAACACCATATATTTT. It specifies CASSFRGPGTGNTIYF.

This clone showed up just once. The V and J genes are TRBV5-1 and TRBJ2-7, with TRBD2 matching over 14 bases. Germline trimming cut 4 bases from V and 9 bases from J; bases unmatched to any gene: 9. Germline V gives CDR1 SGHRS, CDR2 YFSETQ. The CDR3 consists of 15 residues. CDR3 sequence: CASSVAGTSGSRQYF. Written as DNA, the CDR3 is TGCGCCAGCAGCGTAGCGGGGACTAGCGGGAGCAGGCAGTACTTC.

The rearrangement uses TRBV5-1 and TRBJ2-3; 10 bases are shared with TRBD2. Trimming at V came to 2 bases and at J to 2 bases, leaving 5 bases not matched to a gene. Germline V CDR1 and CDR2: SGHRS, YFSETQ. This CDR3 has 16 residues. The CDR3 sequence is CASSFGLADITDTQYF. The CDR3 DNA reads as TGCGCCAGCAGCTTCGGACTAGCGGATATCACAGATACGCAGTATTTT.

The gene calls are TRBV5-4 and TRBJ2-6; D gene uncertain. The germline gives CDR1 SGHNT, CDR2 YYREEE (reference sequence). The CDR3 spans 13 residues. V was clipped by 4 bases and J by 5 bases, with 7 bases between them. The CDR3 sequence is CASSPPWANVLTF. The CDR3 DNA reads as TGTGCCAGCAGCCCCCCCTGGGCCAACGTCCTGACTTTC.

The chain links TRBV18 to TRBJ2-7; D not certain. CDR3 length: 11 residues. The V gene lost 3 bases and the J gene lost 5 bases, with 5 bases spanning the gap. CDR1 and CDR2 (germline): KGHSH, LQKENI. CDR3 coding DNA: TGTGCCAGCTCACCTGCCCACGAGCAGTACTTC. Translating it yields CASSPAHEQYF.

This chain joins TRBV2 and TRBJ2-2, with 9 bases lining up with TRBD1. This CDR3 has 14 residues. Germline CDR1 and CDR2: SNHLY and FYNNEI. Losses at the gene ends were 9 bases for V and 4 bases for J; bases not matched to a gene: 6. Here the CDR3 DNA reads TGTGCCAGTTTAAACAGGGGGCGCACCGGGGAGCTGTTTTTT. It translates to CASLNRGRTGELFF.

Concerning this clone itself: This sample also contains other DNA sequences that code for the same CDR3. The V call is TRBV9, the J call TRBJ1-2; unclear D gene. The germline V and J ends were trimmed by 0 bases and 5 bases, with 8 bases remaining between them. The germline V gene has CDR1 SGDLS and CDR2 YYNGEE. The CDR3 extends over 13 amino acids. In nucleotides, the CDR3 is TGTGCCAGCAGCGTAGAGGAAGGGTATGGCTACACCTTC. It is translated as CASSVEEGYGYTF.

This clone was counted between two and nine times. This sequence joins TRBV25-1 and TRBJ1-3; unclear D gene. Trimming took off 2 bases at V and 0 bases at J, with 5 bases between the two ends. CDR1 is MGHDK and CDR2 is SYGVNS in the germline V gene. There are 14 residues in the CDR3. The DNA for the CDR3 is TGTGCCAGCAGTGAACCCGGCTCTGGAAACACCATATATTTT. Protein product: CASSEPGSGNTIYF.